A selection of T cell receptor beta chains follows, all from one sample in a study of cytomegalovirus exposure and HLA in healthy donors. Data came from immunoSEQ multiplex PCR; TCRdb stores just in-frame clones and leaves some out. The data show 130,000 or so clones, with approximately 82% seen just once and around 2% held by the top ten. Material: PBMCs. The receptor set was obtained from a woman in her thirties or forties in good health and CMV-seronegative. Each CDR3 is given without its conserved first and last residue. Fields, in order: V gene, CDR3 protein.

>TRBV6-5
ASSYSTGEETQY
>TRBV11-2
ASSLGPSRYSYEQY
>TRBV6-5
ASSYSSGNPYNEQF
>TRBV2
ASRAMGTAGTQY
>TRBV9
ASSVGTDYKQY
>TRBV7-9
ASSPLTSAYNEQF
>TRBV4-3
ASSQDSGGSYNEQF
>TRBV10-3
AISTGPTYEQY
>TRBV28
ATGIGGANYGYT
>TRBV6-5
ASSTNRASNYGYT
>TRBV5-1
ASSLAGSESSYNSPLH
>TRBV7-9
ASSYWTGTQETQY
>TRBV6-5
ASSYMGGKLF
>TRBV10-3
AIGGTSYDSEQF
>TRBV4-3
ASSQGGTSGGTDTQY
>TRBV7-9
ASSANTGDGYT
>TRBV7-9
ASSATSGSIVGEQY
>TRBV5-1
ASSLTPGQGISLAKNIQY
>TRBV6-5
ASSYSSSYEQY
>TRBV4-2
ASSHSDRGNSPLH
>TRBV6-4
AKPDRTGNTIY
>TRBV4-1
ASSQGPSNHEKLF
>TRBV5-8
ASSPGEGSQY
>TRBV13
ASSPLTGPGGRADGEQF
>TRBV6-5
ASRLTGGNGYT
>TRBV9
VSSVDRGTNEKLF
>TRBV28
ASIDRDRAFLEQY
>TRBV28
ASRGGGVNQPQH
>TRBV7-2
ASSLVTGQETQY
>TRBV28
ASVGPKGGWGATNEKLF
>TRBV5-1
ASSWGEGGFLAKNIQY
>TRBV7-9
ASSYPGTGYGYT
>TRBV5-1
ASSLGGLAGADTQY
>TRBV5-4
ATQKNPTGNTEAF
>TRBV6-6
ASSNRGTEAF
>TRBV7-8
ASSIGLETQY
>TRBV30
AWRVYLGGTQY
>TRBV2
ASILEVNTEAF
>TRBV7-8
ASRRLAAYEQY
>TRBV7-2
ASSRTGGQGQPQH
>TRBV6-4
ASSVLAGTYNEQF